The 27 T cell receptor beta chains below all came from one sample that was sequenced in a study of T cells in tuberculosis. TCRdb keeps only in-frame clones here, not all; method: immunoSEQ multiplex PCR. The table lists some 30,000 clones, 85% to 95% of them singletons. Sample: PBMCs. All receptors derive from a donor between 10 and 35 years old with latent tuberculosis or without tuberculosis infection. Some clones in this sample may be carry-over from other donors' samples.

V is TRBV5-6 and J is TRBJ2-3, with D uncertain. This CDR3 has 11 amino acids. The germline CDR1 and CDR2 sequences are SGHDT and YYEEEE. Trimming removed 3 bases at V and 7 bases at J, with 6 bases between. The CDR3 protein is CASSSANTQYF. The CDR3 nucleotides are TGTGCCAGCAGCTCCGCTAATACGCAGTATTTT.

DNA for the CDR3: TGTGCCAGCAGCTTAGCGAGACTAGCCCTACCGTCCTACGAGCAGTACTTC. Translated: CASSLARLALPSYEQYF. V gene TRBV7-2 combines with J gene TRBJ2-7, with 7 bases fitting TRBD2. The CDR3 sequence is 17 residues long. Germline V gene lookup returns CDR1 SGHTA and CDR2 FQGNSA. With 0 bases clipped from V and 1 base from J, the junction kept 9 bases outside the gene matches.

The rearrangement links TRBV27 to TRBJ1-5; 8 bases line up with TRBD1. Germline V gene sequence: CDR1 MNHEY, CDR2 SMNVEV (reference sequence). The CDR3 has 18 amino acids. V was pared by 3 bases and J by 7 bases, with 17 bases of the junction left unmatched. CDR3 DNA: TGTGCCAGCAGTTTCTCTCCCCGGCAGGGGGCTATCGGACAGCCCCAGCATTTT. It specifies CASSFSPRQGAIGQPQHF.

The CDR3 region has the DNA TGTGCCAGCACCCCAGAAGATATGAACACTGAAGCTTTCTTT. As protein: CASTPEDMNTEAFF. The chain recombines TRBV6-4 with TRBJ1-1; D uncertain. Trimming pared 7 bases from V and 0 bases from J, leaving 12 bases between. The CDR3 contains 14 residues. Per germline, CDR1 MRHNA and CDR2 SNTAGT.

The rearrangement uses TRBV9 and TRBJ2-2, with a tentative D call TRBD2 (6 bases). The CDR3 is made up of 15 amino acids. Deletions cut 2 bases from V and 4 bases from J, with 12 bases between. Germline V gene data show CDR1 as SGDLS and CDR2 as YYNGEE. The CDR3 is CASSVRDSPTGELFF. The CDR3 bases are TGTGCCAGCAGCGTCCGGGACTCCCCCACCGGGGAGCTGTTTTTT.

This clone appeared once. The CDR3 reads CASSLQGSNEQYF. CDR3 nucleotides: TGTGCCAGCAGTTTACAGGGCTCGAACGAGCAGTACTTC. The rearrangement links TRBV27 to TRBJ2-7; tentatively, D is TRBD1 (5 bases). This CDR3 spans 13 amino acids. V shed 2 bases and J shed 5 bases, with 10 bases lying between them. Germline CDR1 MNHEY, CDR2 SMNVEV (reference sequence).

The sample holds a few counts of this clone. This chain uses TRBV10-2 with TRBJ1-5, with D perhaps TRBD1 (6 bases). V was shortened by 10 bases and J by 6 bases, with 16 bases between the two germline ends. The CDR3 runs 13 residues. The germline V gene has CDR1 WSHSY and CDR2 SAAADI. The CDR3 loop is CATAQGLGQPQHF. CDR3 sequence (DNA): TGCGCCACTGCACAGGGCTTAGGTCAGCCCCAGCATTTT.

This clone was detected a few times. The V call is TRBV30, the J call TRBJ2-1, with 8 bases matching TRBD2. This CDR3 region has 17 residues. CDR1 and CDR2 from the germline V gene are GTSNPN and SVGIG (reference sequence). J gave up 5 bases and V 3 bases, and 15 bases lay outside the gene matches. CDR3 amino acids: CAWSRYATGGRDNEQFF. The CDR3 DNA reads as TGTGCCTGGAGCAGGTACGCGACGGGAGGGCGGGACAATGAGCAGTTCTTC.

CDR3 in amino acids: CASSGSGVAGYGYTF. The CDR3 DNA reads TGCGCCAGCAGCGGGTCAGGGGTCGCGGGCTATGGCTACACCTTC. The rearrangement joins TRBV5-1 to TRBJ1-2, with D possibly TRBD1 on 6 matching bases. Trimming took 4 bases from V and 4 from J, leaving 17 bases between them. From germline, CDR1 is SGHRS and CDR2 YFSETQ. CDR3 length: 15 amino acids.

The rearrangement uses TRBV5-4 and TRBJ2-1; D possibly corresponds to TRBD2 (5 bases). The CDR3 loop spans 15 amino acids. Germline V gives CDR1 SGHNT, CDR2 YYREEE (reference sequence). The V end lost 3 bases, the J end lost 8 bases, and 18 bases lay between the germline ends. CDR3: CASSSWSLDSDEQFF. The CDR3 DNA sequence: TGTGCCAGCAGCTCTTGGAGTCTAGATAGCGATGAGCAGTTCTTC.

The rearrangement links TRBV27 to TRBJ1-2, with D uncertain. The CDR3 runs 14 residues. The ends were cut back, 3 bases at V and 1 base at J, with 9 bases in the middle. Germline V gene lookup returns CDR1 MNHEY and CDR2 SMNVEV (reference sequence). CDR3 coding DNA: TGTGCCAGCAGTTTTAACAGCTTTAACTATGGCTACACCTTC. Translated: CASSFNSFNYGYTF.

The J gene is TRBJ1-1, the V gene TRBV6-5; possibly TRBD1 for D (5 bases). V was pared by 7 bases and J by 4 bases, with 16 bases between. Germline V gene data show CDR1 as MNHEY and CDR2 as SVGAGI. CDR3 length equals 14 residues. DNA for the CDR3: TGTGCCAGCAAAGGGGCTAATCTGGCCACTGAAGCTTTCTTT. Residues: CASKGANLATEAFF.

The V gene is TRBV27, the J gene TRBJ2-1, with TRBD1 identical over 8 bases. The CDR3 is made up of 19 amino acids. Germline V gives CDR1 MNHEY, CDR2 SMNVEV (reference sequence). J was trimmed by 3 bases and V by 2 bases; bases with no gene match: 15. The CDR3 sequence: CASSLGGDRRPFDYNEQFF. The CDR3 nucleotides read TGTGCCAGCAGTTTAGGCGGGGACAGGAGACCTTTTGACTACAATGAGCAGTTCTTC.

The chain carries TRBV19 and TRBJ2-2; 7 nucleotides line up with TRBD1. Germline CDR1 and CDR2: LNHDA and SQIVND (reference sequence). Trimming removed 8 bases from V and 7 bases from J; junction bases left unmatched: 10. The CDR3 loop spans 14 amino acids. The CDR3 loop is CASGDRVFHGELFF. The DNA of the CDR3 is TGTGCCAGTGGGGACAGAGTCTTTCACGGGGAGCTGTTTTTT.

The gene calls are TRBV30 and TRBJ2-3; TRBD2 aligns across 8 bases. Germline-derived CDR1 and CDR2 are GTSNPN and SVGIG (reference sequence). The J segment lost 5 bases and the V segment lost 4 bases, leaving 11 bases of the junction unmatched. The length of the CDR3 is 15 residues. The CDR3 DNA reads TGTGCCTGGACTTTAGCGGGAACCTTCAGAGATACGCAGTATTTT. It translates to CAWTLAGTFRDTQYF.

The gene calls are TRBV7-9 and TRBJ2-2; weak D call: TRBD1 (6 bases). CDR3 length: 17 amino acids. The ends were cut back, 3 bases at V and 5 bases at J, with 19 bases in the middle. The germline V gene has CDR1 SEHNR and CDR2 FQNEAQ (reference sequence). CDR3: CASSLGVGGPGTGELFF. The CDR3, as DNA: TGTGCCAGCAGCTTGGGCGTTGGGGGCCCTGGGACCGGGGAGCTGTTTTTT.

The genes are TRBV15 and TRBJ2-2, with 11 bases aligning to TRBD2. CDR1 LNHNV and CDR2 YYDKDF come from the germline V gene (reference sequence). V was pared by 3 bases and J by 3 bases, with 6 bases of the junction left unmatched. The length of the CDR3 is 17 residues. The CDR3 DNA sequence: TGTGCCACCAGCAGCGACCCTAGCGGGAGGTACACCGGGGAGCTGTTTTTT. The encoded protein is CATSSDPSGRYTGELFF.

Here the CDR3 DNA reads TGTGCCAGCAGAACAGACAGGGGATTTACTGAAGCTTTCTTT. Translating gives CASRTDRGFTEAFF. The V and J genes are TRBV25-1 and TRBJ1-1; TRBD1 agrees at 8 bases. This CDR3 is 14 amino acids long. With 6 bases clipped from V and 5 bases from J, the junction kept 8 bases outside the gene matches. Germline V CDR1 and CDR2: MGHDK, SYGVNS.

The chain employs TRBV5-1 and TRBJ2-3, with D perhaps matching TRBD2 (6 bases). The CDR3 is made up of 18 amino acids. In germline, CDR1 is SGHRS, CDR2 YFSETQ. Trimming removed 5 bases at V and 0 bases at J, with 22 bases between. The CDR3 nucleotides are TGCGCCAGCAGACCGCGCAGGGCCGCCGGGACTAGCACAGATACGCAGTATTTT. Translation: CASRPRRAAGTSTDTQYF.

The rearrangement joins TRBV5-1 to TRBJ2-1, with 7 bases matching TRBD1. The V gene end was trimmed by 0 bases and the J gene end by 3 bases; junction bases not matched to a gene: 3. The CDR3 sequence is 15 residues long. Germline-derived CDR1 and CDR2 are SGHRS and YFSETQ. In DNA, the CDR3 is TGCGCCAGCAGCTTGGGGGACAGTAGCTACAATGAGCAGTTCTTC. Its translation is CASSLGDSSYNEQFF.

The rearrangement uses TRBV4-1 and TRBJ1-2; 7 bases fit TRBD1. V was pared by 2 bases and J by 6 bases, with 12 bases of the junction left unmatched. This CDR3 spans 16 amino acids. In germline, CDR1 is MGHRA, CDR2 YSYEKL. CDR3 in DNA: TGCGCCAGCAGCCAAACTATTCGACAGGGTTGGGATGGCTACACCTTC. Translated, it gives CASSQTIRQGWDGYTF.

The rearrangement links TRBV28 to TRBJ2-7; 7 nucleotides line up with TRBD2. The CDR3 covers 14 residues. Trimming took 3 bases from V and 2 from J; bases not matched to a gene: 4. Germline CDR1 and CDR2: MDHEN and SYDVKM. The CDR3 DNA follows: TGTGCCAGCAGTTTCTCGGGGGGTACCTACGAGCAGTACTTC. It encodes CASSFSGGTYEQYF. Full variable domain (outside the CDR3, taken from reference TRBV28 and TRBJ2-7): DVKVTQSSRYLVKRTGEKVFLECVQDMDHENMFWYRQDPGLGLRLIYFSYDVKMKEKGDIPEGYSVSREKKERFSLILESASTNQTSMYLCASSFSGGTYEQYFGPGTRLTVT.

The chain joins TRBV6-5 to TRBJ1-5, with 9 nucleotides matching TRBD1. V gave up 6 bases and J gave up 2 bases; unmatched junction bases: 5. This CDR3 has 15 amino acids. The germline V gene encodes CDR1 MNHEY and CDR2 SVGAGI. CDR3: CASRPTGGRNQPQHF. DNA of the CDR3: TGTGCCAGCAGACCAACAGGGGGCCGCAATCAGCCCCAGCATTTT.

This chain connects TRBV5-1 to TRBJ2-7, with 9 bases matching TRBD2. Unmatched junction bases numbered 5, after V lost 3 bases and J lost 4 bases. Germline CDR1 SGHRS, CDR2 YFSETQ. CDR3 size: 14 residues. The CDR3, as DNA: TGCGCCAGCAGCTCCGGGACTAGCAGTTACGAGCAGTACTTC. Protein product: CASSSGTSSYEQYF.

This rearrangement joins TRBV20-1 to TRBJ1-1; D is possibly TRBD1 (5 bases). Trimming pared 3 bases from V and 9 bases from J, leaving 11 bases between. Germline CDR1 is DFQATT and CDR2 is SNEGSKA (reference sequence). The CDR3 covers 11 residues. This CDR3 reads CSASAGSQAFF. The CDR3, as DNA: TGCAGTGCTAGTGCAGGGTCTCAAGCTTTCTTT.

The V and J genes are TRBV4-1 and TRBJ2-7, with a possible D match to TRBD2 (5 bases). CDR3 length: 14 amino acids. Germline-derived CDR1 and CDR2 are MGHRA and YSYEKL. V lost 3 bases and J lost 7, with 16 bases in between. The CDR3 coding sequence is TGCGCCAGCAGCCATGTTACTAGAACCCAGGAGCAGTACTTC. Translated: CASSHVTRTQEQYF.

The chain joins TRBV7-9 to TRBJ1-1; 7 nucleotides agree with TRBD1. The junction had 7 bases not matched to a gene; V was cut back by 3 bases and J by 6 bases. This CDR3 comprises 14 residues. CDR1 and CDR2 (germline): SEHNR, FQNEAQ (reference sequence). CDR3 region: CASSFQGGRSEAFF. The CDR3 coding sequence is TGTGCCAGCAGCTTCCAGGGGGGTAGGTCTGAAGCTTTCTTT. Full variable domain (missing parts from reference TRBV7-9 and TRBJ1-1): DTGVSQNPRHKITKRGQNVTFRCDPISEHNRLYWYRQTLGQGPEFLTYFQNEAQLEKSRLLSDRFSAERPKGSFSTLEIQRTEQGDSAMYLCASSFQGGRSEAFFGQGTRLTVV.